This T cell receptor (beta chain) was observed in a study of T-cell reconstitution after alpha-beta-depleted transplantation in children. This clonotype was seen a single time. Using unique molecular identifiers, the investigators prepared the TCRbeta library. TCRdb passed the PCR reads through MiXCR, listing each CDR3 protein once. The sample records almost 400,000 distinct CDR3 sequences, about 20% being singletons. Trimming removed 5 bases from V and 4 bases from J; junction bases left unmatched: 3. Germline values: CDR1 SGHVS, CDR2 FNYEAQ. The length of the CDR3 is 16 residues. The sequences come from PBMCs from the stem cell graft donor, collected from the stem cell graft. The J gene is TRBJ2-1, the V gene TRBV7-6; 15 bases align to TRBD2. This receptor was identified in a human donor who donated a stem cell graft to a child with acute myeloid leukemia. CDR3 bases: TGTGCCAGCAGCAAGGGACTAGCGGGAGGTTACAATGAGCAGTTCTTC. Residues: CASSKGLAGGYNEQFF.